These 32 T cell receptor beta chains came from one sample sequenced in a study of blood T cell repertoires in COVID-19 (dated by TCRdb to about 2020). Library creation used the immunoSEQ multiplex PCR assay. TCRdb carries this immuneACCESS record with in-frame sequences only. Its versions omit some clonotypes, under half of them owing to an unresolved V gene in the studies checked, with the rest unexplained. Within this sample are around 38,000 clones, with about 85% of them counted one time only. Clones ranked in the top ten supply roughly 4.3% of the sample. The source material was peripheral blood. These receptors were collected from a man aged 55 to 69 with COVID-19, enrolled during active disease.

This clone was seen just once. The V gene is TRBV5-5, the J gene TRBJ2-7; 7 positions match TRBD1. Germline assignment: CDR1 SGHKS and CDR2 YYEKEE (reference sequence). V was pared by 4 bases and J by 4 bases, with 11 bases of the junction left unmatched. This CDR3 spans 15 amino acids. The CDR3 region has the DNA TGTGCCAGCAGCAAAATGAGGGGGCTTAGGTACGAGCAGTACTTC. Its translation is CASSKMRGLRYEQYF.

V and J are TRBV2 and TRBJ2-7; D perhaps matches TRBD1 (5 bases). Germline values: CDR1 SNHLY, CDR2 FYNNEI. V shed 6 bases and J shed 6 bases, with 15 bases lying between them. The CDR3 is 13 amino acids. The CDR3 is CASRFQGVIEQYF. The DNA for the CDR3 is TGTGCCAGCAGGTTCCAAGGGGTGATCGAGCAGTACTTC.

This clone was detected only once. The rearrangement uses TRBV27 and TRBJ2-5; 9 positions agree with TRBD2. CDR1 and CDR2 (germline): MNHEY, SMNVEV (reference sequence). This CDR3 is built from 15 residues. Trimming at V came to 4 bases and at J to 4 bases, leaving 7 bases not matched to a gene. CDR3 DNA sequence: TGTGCCAGCAGTTCGATAGCGGGAGCTCGAGAGACCCAGTACTTC. Amino acids: CASSSIAGARETQYF.

This chain links TRBV28 with TRBJ2-3, with 14 bases lining up with TRBD2. Germline V gene data show CDR1 as MDHEN and CDR2 as SYDVKM. The CDR3 contains 17 residues. After removal of 9 bases from V and 4 bases from J, the junction contained 12 bases not matched to a gene. The CDR3 bases are TGTGCCAGTAGAGGGACTAGCGGGGGAGGGTCTCCAGATACGCAGTATTTT. This translates into CASRGTSGGGSPDTQYF. The full variable domain, its missing parts supplied by reference TRBV28 and TRBJ2-3, is DVKVTQSSRYLVKRTGEKVFLECVQDMDHENMFWYRQDPGLGLRLIYFSYDVKMKEKGDIPEGYSVSREKKERFSLILESASTNQTSMYLCASRGTSGGGSPDTQYFGPGTRLTVL.

The genes are TRBV28 and TRBJ2-6; 9 positions agree with TRBD1. This CDR3 region has 18 residues. Germline V CDR1 and CDR2: MDHEN, SYDVKM. With 6 bases clipped from V and 0 bases from J, the junction kept 9 bases outside the gene matches. CDR3 residues: CASSKDRGQHSGANVLTF. The CDR3 DNA follows: TGTGCCAGCAGCAAGGACAGGGGTCAACACTCTGGGGCCAACGTCCTGACTTTC.

This clone has just one count. Additional DNA sequences in this sample encode the identical CDR3. The chain uses TRBV4-1 and TRBJ1-5; D not certain. CDR3 size: 16 residues. Germline V gene lookup returns CDR1 MGHRA and CDR2 YSYEKL. Deletions cut 0 bases from V and 4 bases from J, with 13 bases between. As DNA, the CDR3 is TGCGCCAGCAGCCAAGATGGTGGGTCAGGAAATCAGCCCCAGCATTTT. This codes for CASSQDGGSGNQPQHF.

The V call is TRBV6-5, the J call TRBJ1-1; no definite D call. The germline CDR1 and CDR2 sequences are MNHEY and SVGAGI. Trimming left V 5 bases short and J 0 bases short, with 13 bases between. This CDR3 comprises 15 residues. Here the CDR3 DNA reads TGTGCCAGCAGTACAACCAGGCCTATGAACACTGAAGCTTTCTTT. It codes for CASSTTRPMNTEAFF.

This clone was picked up one time. This rearrangement joins TRBV7-6 to TRBJ1-2; TRBD1 agrees at 9 bases. The CDR3 extends over 14 amino acids. In germline, CDR1 is SGHVS, CDR2 FNYEAQ. The trim removed 6 bases at V and 7 bases at J, leaving 9 bases unmatched. Here the CDR3 reads CASRLGQGDSGYTF. In DNA form, the CDR3 reads TGTGCCAGCAGACTGGGACAGGGAGACAGTGGCTACACCTTC.

The V call is TRBV2, the J call TRBJ2-1, with TRBD2 as a possible D gene (5 bases). The V and J ends lost 5 bases and 9 bases respectively, with 17 bases between them. Germline values: CDR1 SNHLY, CDR2 FYNNEI. The CDR3 loop spans 14 amino acids. The CDR3 region is CASSLDYTTSEQFF. The CDR3 DNA reads TGTGCCAGCAGTCTTGACTATACAACCAGTGAGCAGTTCTTC. The whole variable domain, remainder taken from reference TRBV2 and TRBJ2-1, is EPEVTQTPSHQVTQMGQEVILRCVPISNHLYFYWYRQILGQKVEFLVSFYNNEISEKSEIFDDQFSVERPDGSNFTLKIRSTKLEDSAMYFCASSLDYTTSEQFFGPGTRLTVL.

The rearrangement joins TRBV12-3 or TRBV12-4 to TRBJ1-1, with a possible D match to TRBD1 (5 bases). The V gene lost 8 bases and the J gene lost 1 base, with 11 bases spanning the gap. The CDR3 has 13 residues. CDR3 nucleotide sequence: TGTGCCAGCGTATGGGGCGAGAACACTGAAGCTTTCTTT. Protein: CASVWGENTEAFF.

This rearrangement joins TRBV29-1 to TRBJ2-1; 8 bases map to TRBD2. Germline loops: CDR1 SQVTM, CDR2 ANQGSEA. There are 14 residues in the CDR3. Trimming at V came to 0 bases and at J to 7 bases, leaving 5 bases not matched to a gene. The CDR3 DNA follows: TGCAGCGTTGAAGAGCTTCCGGGGGGGAATGAGCAGTTCTTC. It yields the protein CSVEELPGGNEQFF.

The chain has TRBV5-8 and TRBJ2-3; D is possibly TRBD2 (5 bases). This CDR3 is built from 16 residues. Germline CDR1 SGHTS, CDR2 YDEGEE. The V and J ends lost 0 bases and 3 bases respectively, with 14 bases between them. The CDR3 is CASSLGRAPGTDTQYF. DNA for the CDR3: TGTGCCAGCAGCTTGGGTCGGGCCCCGGGAACAGATACGCAGTATTTT.

V and J are TRBV5-6 and TRBJ1-1; D may be TRBD1 (6 bases). There are 14 residues in the CDR3. Looked up from germline, CDR1 is SGHDT and CDR2 is YYEEEE. Trimming took off 4 bases at V and 0 bases at J, with 10 bases between the two ends. CDR3 amino acids: CASSPGTLNTEAFF. CDR3 bases: TGTGCCAGCAGCCCCGGGACATTGAACACTGAAGCTTTCTTT.

This sequence joins TRBV14 and TRBJ1-1; D gene unclear. The CDR3 consists of 15 residues. The V and J ends lost 2 bases and 4 bases respectively, with 14 bases between them. The V gene's germline CDR1 is SGHDN and CDR2 FVKESK. This chain's CDR3 is CASSQRYGGSTEAFF. The CDR3 DNA reads TGTGCCAGCAGCCAACGTTATGGAGGAAGCACTGAAGCTTTCTTT.

The rearrangement uses TRBV4-2 and TRBJ2-1, with D unclear. CDR3 length: 15 amino acids. The V gene's germline CDR1 is LGHNA and CDR2 YNFKEQ. V lost 0 bases and J 3 bases, leaving 9 bases between the germline ends. CDR3 loop: CASSQDPSNYNEQFF. CDR3 sequence (DNA): TGTGCCAGCAGCCAAGATCCCTCTAACTACAATGAGCAGTTCTTC.

The chain couples TRBV7-9 to TRBJ1-2; 7 nucleotides match TRBD1. J was trimmed by 3 bases and V by 5 bases; bases with no gene match: 12. The CDR3 spans 16 residues. The germline CDR1 and CDR2 sequences are SEHNR and FQNEAQ (reference sequence). CDR3 nucleotides: TGTGCCAGCAGCCTACTAATAGCCACAGGGGACTATGGCTACACCTTC. Translation: CASSLLIATGDYGYTF.

The J gene is TRBJ2-2, the V gene TRBV13; 7 nucleotides align to TRBD2. Germline V gives CDR1 PRHDT, CDR2 FYEKMQ (reference sequence). The V and J ends lost 4 bases and 0 bases, in that order; junction bases with no gene match: 2. This CDR3 comprises 15 residues. The CDR3 is CASSSGLPNTGELFF. CDR3 DNA: TGTGCCAGCAGCTCGGGACTACCGAACACCGGGGAGCTGTTTTTT.

The chain carries TRBV21-1 and TRBJ1-6. TRBV21-1 is annotated as a pseudogene. This CDR3 is built from 13 residues. CDR3 in DNA: TGTGCCAGCAGCAAAAAGCCGGGTTCACCCCTCCACTTT. It yields the protein CASSKKPGSPLHF.

This clone was picked up a small number of times. The V and J genes are TRBV7-2 and TRBJ2-7; tentatively, D is TRBD1 (5 bases). The V end lost 1 base, the J end lost 2 bases, and 6 bases lay between the germline ends. There are 13 residues in the CDR3. Germline assignment: CDR1 SGHTA and CDR2 FQGNSA. Here the CDR3 DNA reads TGTGCCAGCAGCTTAGAGACAGCCTACGAGCAGTACTTC. This translates into CASSLETAYEQYF.

The J gene is TRBJ2-1, the V gene TRBV19; maybe TRBD1 (6 bases). The germline V gene encodes CDR1 LNHDA and CDR2 SQIVND (reference sequence). The CDR3 contains 16 residues. V was cut by 1 base and J by 0 bases, with 10 bases left in between. CDR3 in amino acids: CASSIAGTSSYNEQFF. CDR3 DNA: TGTGCCAGTAGTATAGCGGGGACAAGCTCCTACAATGAGCAGTTCTTC.

The chain employs TRBV28 and TRBJ1-1; the match to TRBD1 covers 8 bases. V shed 10 bases, J shed 5 bases, and the junction held 9 bases outside the gene matches. The CDR3 sequence is 13 residues long. Germline V lookup: CDR1 MDHEN, CDR2 SYDVKM. The CDR3 nucleotides are TGTGCCACTCACCGGACAGGGAATACTGAAGCTTTCTTT. The encoded protein is CATHRTGNTEAFF.

The J gene is TRBJ1-4, the V gene TRBV30, with D possibly TRBD1 on 5 matching bases. Germline V lookup: CDR1 GTSNPN, CDR2 SVGIG (reference sequence). This CDR3 comprises 13 residues. The V gene lost 4 bases and the J gene lost 4 bases, with 10 bases spanning the gap. The CDR3: CAWTDGHNEKLFF. The CDR3 DNA reads as TGTGCCTGGACCGACGGACATAATGAAAAACTGTTTTTT.

The chain joins TRBV29-1 to TRBJ2-2, with 7 bases aligning to TRBD2. Germline CDR1 reads SQVTM; CDR2 reads ANQGSEA. V was pared by 5 bases and J by 2 bases, with 5 bases of the junction left unmatched. The CDR3 is 14 residues long. CDR3 nucleotide sequence: TGCAGCGTTAGTTCGGGACTAAACACCGGGGAGCTGTTTTTT. Protein product: CSVSSGLNTGELFF.

The chain has TRBV19 and TRBJ2-1; tentative D call: TRBD2 (6 bases). In germline, CDR1 is LNHDA, CDR2 SQIVND (reference sequence). Trimming removed 9 bases at V and 4 bases at J, with 10 bases between. This CDR3 comprises 12 residues. Here the CDR3 reads CASRDWYNEQFF. For the CDR3, the DNA is TGTGCCAGCCGGGACTGGTACAATGAGCAGTTCTTC.

The V call is TRBV28, the J call TRBJ1-1, with D unresolved. Between the trimmed V and J ends, which lost 8 bases and 1 base, there was a span of 17 bases. This CDR3 has 15 amino acids. Per germline, CDR1 MDHEN and CDR2 SYDVKM. The CDR3 protein is CASGVGGNTNTEAFF. CDR3 nucleotide sequence: TGTGCCAGCGGAGTTGGTGGAAACACGAACACTGAAGCTTTCTTT.

The chain has TRBV3-1 (or the pseudogene TRBV3-2) and TRBJ2-1, with 9 bases aligning to TRBD1. With V trimmed by 1 base and J by 11 bases, 9 bases remained unmatched. CDR3 length: 15 amino acids. CDR1 is LGHDT and CDR2 is YNNKEL in the germline V gene (reference sequence). The CDR3 DNA reads as TGTGCCAGCAGCCAAGCGGGACAGGGACTTTCTAAGCAGTTCTTC. Amino acid sequence: CASSQAGQGLSKQFF.

The V and J genes are TRBV7-6 and TRBJ1-5; D is perhaps TRBD1 (6 bases). The V gene's germline CDR1 is SGHVS and CDR2 FNYEAQ. CDR3 length equals 16 residues. Between the trimmed V and J ends, which lost 1 base and 5 bases, there was a span of 15 bases. The CDR3 here is CASSLGTRGLDQPQHF. CDR3 bases: TGTGCCAGCAGCTTAGGTACCAGGGGCCTAGATCAGCCCCAGCATTTT.

This chain uses TRBV2 with TRBJ2-1; 7 bases line up with TRBD1. Per the germline V gene, CDR1 is SNHLY and CDR2 is FYNNEI. This CDR3 spans 14 amino acids. Trimming cost V 6 bases and J 9 bases; bases outside gene matches: 11. The CDR3 nucleotides read TGTGCCAGCAGCCCTGGACAGGCGGTGGGTGAGCAGTTCTTC. Encoded protein: CASSPGQAVGEQFF.

The count of this clone is one. V usage is TRBV7-9 and J usage is TRBJ1-1, with no clear D. Germline V CDR1 and CDR2: SEHNR, FQNEAQ (reference sequence). CDR3 length: 15 amino acids. Trimming cost V 3 bases and J 2 bases, with 13 bases left between them. CDR3 DNA sequence: TGTGCCAGCAGCTTGGGTAGGAGTGAAAACACTGAAGCTTTCTTT. Protein product: CASSLGRSENTEAFF.

This clone occurred a few times. V usage is TRBV10-3 and J usage is TRBJ2-2; D might be TRBD1 (6 bases). The germline V gene has CDR1 ENHRY and CDR2 SYGVKD. The CDR3 covers 15 residues. V lost 6 bases, J lost 3 bases, and 14 bases lay in between. CDR3 loop: CAISKGGSDTGELFF. The CDR3, as DNA: TGTGCCATCAGCAAAGGGGGAAGTGACACCGGGGAGCTGTTTTTT.

The genes are TRBV27 and TRBJ2-5; 14 bases match TRBD2. Germline V gene sequence: CDR1 MNHEY, CDR2 SMNVEV (reference sequence). The CDR3 contains 16 residues. V was clipped by 5 bases and J by 5 bases; unmatched bases: 7. CDR3 protein: CASSKGTSGSAETQYF. CDR3 sequence (DNA): TGTGCCAGCAGTAAAGGGACTAGCGGGAGCGCGGAGACCCAGTACTTC.

V is TRBV7-8 and J is TRBJ2-3; 9 bases are a match to TRBD2. V was clipped by 3 bases and J by 0 bases; unmatched bases: 4. The V gene's germline CDR1 is SGHVS and CDR2 FQNEAQ. This CDR3 contains 16 residues. CDR3 protein: CASSFWGTSSTDTQYF. The CDR3 nucleotides read TGTGCCAGCAGCTTTTGGGGGACTAGCAGCACAGATACGCAGTATTTT.